The entry that follows covers one T cell receptor (beta chain) sequence. The CDR3 extends over 13 amino acids. Germline CDR1 KGHSH, CDR2 LQKENI. V gave up 8 bases and J gave up 6 bases, with 17 bases separating them. The data belong to a study of shared clonotypes between healthy human individuals. Donors were healthy HIV-negative adults without recently reported acute infections or vaccinations. Division of CD4+ cells produced a CD45RA+ naive subset and a CD45RA-negative memory subset. Genomic DNA from each subset was divided evenly over several immunoSEQ plates. The repertoire was sequenced with immunoSEQ multiplex PCR; TCRdb's copy has only in-frame clones and lacks some. The data contain about 670,000 clones, approximately 79% of them singletons.

This rearrangement joins TRBV18 to TRBJ2-7, with D perhaps given as TRBD1 or TRBD2 (5 bases each). The clonotype originates from a woman aged 25 to 39 in good health. The sequenced sample was memory CD4+ T cells sorted from blood. Noted subset: CD45RA-negative fraction. Here the CDR3 DNA reads TGTGCCAGCACTAACGAGGGGCGAGCCGAGCAGTACTTC. Translated, it gives CASTNEGRAEQYF.